This T cell receptor (beta chain) was recorded in a study of blood T cells in healthy people across ages. CDR1 is DFQATT, CDR2 SNEGSKA, per germline (reference sequence). This CDR3 has 10 amino acids. Between the trimmed V and J ends, which lost 3 bases and 11 bases, there was a span of 10 bases. Primers used in a second PCR of roughly 7 to 12 cycles were a sample-barcoded 5' primer and a J-beta primer mix. A 12-random-nucleotide template-switch adaptor tagged each cDNA molecule. TCRdb analysed the 5' RACE reads with MiXCR anew, one entry per CDR3 protein. The sample records fewer than 1,000,000 distinct CDR3 sequences, under 45% being singletons. With regard to this clonotype: Its cognate antigen is unknown.

Study findings and constraints: There was no known CMV status for donors, so expanded clonotype changes were possibly confounded.

The clonotype comes from a man in his sixties in good health. This chain links TRBV20-1 with TRBJ2-5; D is uncertain. Sequencing used blood. CDR3 residues: CSARVTGQYF. In DNA, the CDR3 is TGCAGTGCTAGGGTAACCGGGCAGTACTTC.